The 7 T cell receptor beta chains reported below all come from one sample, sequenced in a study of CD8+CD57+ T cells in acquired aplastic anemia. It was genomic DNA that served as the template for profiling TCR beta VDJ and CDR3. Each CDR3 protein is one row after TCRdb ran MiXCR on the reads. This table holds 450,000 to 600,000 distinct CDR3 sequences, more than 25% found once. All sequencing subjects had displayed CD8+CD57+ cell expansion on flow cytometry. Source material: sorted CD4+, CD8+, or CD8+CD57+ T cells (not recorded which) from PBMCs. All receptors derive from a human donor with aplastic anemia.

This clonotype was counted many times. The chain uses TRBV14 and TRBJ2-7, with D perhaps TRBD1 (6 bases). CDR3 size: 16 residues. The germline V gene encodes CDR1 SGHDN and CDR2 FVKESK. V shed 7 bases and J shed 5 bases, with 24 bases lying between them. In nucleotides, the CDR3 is TGTGCCAGCATCTCGATGGCTTACAGGGAATCCCACGAGCAGTACTTC. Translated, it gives CASISMAYRESHEQYF. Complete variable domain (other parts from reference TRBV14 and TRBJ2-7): EAGVTQFPSHSVIEKGQTVTLRCDPISGHDNLYWYRRVMGKEIKFLLHFVKESKQDESGMPNNRFLAERTGGTYSTLKVQPAELEDSGVYFCASISMAYRESHEQYFGPGTRLTVT.

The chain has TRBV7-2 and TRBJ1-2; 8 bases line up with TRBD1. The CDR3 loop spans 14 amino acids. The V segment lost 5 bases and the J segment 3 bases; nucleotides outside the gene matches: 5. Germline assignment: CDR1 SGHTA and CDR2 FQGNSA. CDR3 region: CASSGGQGDYGYTF. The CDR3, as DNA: TGTGCCAGCAGCGGCGGACAGGGAGACTATGGCTACACCTTC. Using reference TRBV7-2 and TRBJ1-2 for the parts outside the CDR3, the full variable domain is GAGVSQSPSNKVTEKGKDVELRCDPISGHTALYWYRQSLGQGLEFLIYFQGNSAPDKSGLPSDRFSAERTGGSVSTLTIQRTQQEDSAVYLCASSGGQGDYGYTFGSGTRLTVV.

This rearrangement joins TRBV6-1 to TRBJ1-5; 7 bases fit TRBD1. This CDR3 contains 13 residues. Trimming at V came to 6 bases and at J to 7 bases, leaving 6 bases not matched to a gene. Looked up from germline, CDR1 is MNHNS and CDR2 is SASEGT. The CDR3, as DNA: TGTGCCAGCAGCCCCCAGGGGGGCCAGCCCCAGCATTTT. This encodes CASSPQGGQPQHF.

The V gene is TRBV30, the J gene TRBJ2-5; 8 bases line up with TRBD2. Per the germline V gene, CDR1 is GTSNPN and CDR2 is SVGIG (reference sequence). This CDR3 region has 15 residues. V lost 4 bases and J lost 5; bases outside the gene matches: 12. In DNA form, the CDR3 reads TGTGCCTGGATGTTTTGGGCGGGAGGCAGGGAGACCCAGTACTTC. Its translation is CAWMFWAGGRETQYF.

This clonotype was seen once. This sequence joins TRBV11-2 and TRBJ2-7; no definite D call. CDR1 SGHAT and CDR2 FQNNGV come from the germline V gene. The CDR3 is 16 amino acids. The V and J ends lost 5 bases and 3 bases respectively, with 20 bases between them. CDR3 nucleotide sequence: TGTGCCAGCAGCCAGACGGCCCAGCGTAACCTCTACGAGCAGTACTTC. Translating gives CASSQTAQRNLYEQYF. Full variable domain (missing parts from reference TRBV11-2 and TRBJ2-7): EAGVAQSPRYKIIEKRQSVAFWCNPISGHATLYWYQQILGQGPKLLIQFQNNGVVDDSQLPKDRFSAERLKGVDSTLKIQPAKLEDSAVYLCASSQTAQRNLYEQYFGPGTRLTVT.

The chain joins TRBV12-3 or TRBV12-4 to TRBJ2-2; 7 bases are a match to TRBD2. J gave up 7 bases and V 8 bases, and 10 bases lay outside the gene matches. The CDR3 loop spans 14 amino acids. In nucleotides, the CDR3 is TGTGCCAGCCGGCGGGAGAGGGCCGTCGGGGAGCTGTTTTTT. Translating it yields CASRRERAVGELFF.

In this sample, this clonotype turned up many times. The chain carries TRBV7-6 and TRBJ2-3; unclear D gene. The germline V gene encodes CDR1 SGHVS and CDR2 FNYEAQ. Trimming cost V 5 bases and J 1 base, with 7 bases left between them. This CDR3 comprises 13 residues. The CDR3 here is CASSPLGTDTQYF. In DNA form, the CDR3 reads TGTGCCAGCAGCCCCCTAGGCACAGATACGCAGTATTTT.